The TCR beta chain under discussion was sequenced for a study of T cell responses to AZD1222 COVID-19 vaccine. Only in-frame clones appear in the TCRdb table, and some are missing; sequencing was by immunoSEQ multiplex PCR. The repertoire holds about 96,000 clones, with roughly 90% as singletons. The input for sequencing was peripheral blood, taken on day 0 of AZD1222 vaccination. This clonotype was obtained from an adult in good health.

As DNA, the CDR3 is TGTGCCAGCAGCGTCAGTTCCCCTAACTATGGCTACACCTTC. This encodes CASSVSSPNYGYTF. The chain couples TRBV9 to TRBJ1-2; D is uncertain. The CDR3 spans 14 residues. V lost 2 bases and J 0 bases, leaving 8 bases between the germline ends. Germline V gives CDR1 SGDLS, CDR2 YYNGEE.